The rows below give T cell receptor beta chains drawn from one sample of a study of T-cell reconstitution after alpha-beta-depleted transplantation in children. TCRdb re-called the PCR reads with MiXCR, one entry per CDR3 protein. This table has just over 950,000 distinct CDR3 sequences, around 30% appearing once. The source material was PBMCs, mostly from graft donor cells, sampled 360 days after TCRalphabeta/CD19-depleted stem cell transplant. These receptors originate from a boy in the first two years of life who had a stem cell transplant for SCID, so the T cells may come from the graft donor. Each CDR3 is given with its conserved first and last residue. The order of the fields is V gene, CDR3 length, clone size, D gene, J gene, CDR3 DNA, CDR3 protein. The D gene is left open where the match is weak. Clone sizes are given selectively: once, few, many, or a class where the clone is expanded.

TRBV4-2,17,-,TRBD2,TRBJ2-3,TGTGCCAGCAGAGTCCTAGCGGGGGCGCCGGTCACCGATACGCAGTATTTT,CASRVLAGAPVTDTQYF
TRBV28,13,few,TRBD1,TRBJ2-7,TGTGCCAGCAGCCCGGCAGGGGGCCGCGAGCAGTACTTC,CASSPAGGREQYF
TRBV24-1,16,-,TRBD1,TRBJ2-2,TGTGCCACCAGTGACAGGGACAGGGTGAGAACCGGGGAGCTGTTTTTT,CATSDRDRVRTGELFF
TRBV2,15,-,-,TRBJ1-5,TGTGCCAGCAGTTACAGGGTTACCCGCAATCAGCCCCAGCATTTT,CASSYRVTRNQPQHF
TRBV15,16,-,-,TRBJ2-7,TGTGCCACCAGCAGAGTAGATGTGGGGCACAACAACGAGCAGTACTTC,CATSRVDVGHNNEQYF
TRBV6-2/TRBV6-3,15,few,-,TRBJ1-1,TGTGCCAGCAGTTACGCAGGCCTCCAAAACACTGAAGCTTTCTTT,CASSYAGLQNTEAFF
TRBV5-1,14,-,-,TRBJ2-2,TGCGCCAGCCATACGGGACGAAACACCGGGGAGCTATTTTTT,CASHTGRNTGELFF
TRBV11-2,17,-,TRBD2,TRBJ2-3,TGTGCCAGCAGCTTAGACTCGCGGGGGGGTCTCACAGATACGCAGTATTTT,CASSLDSRGGLTDTQYF
TRBV5-1,18,-,TRBD2,TRBJ2-3,TGCGCCAGCAGCCCGACTAGCGGGGGGGCCGGCGACCGTGGCACGCAGTATTTT,CASSPTSGGAGDRGTQYF
TRBV20-1,13,few,-,TRBJ2-5,TGCAGTGCTAGTTCGAGGGAGTTAGAGACCCAGTACTTC,CSASSRELETQYF
TRBV5-1,14,-,-,TRBJ2-3,TGCGCCAGCAGCATCGGACAGACCACAGATACGCAGTATTTT,CASSIGQTTDTQYF
TRBV20-1,15,few,TRBD2,TRBJ2-5,TGCAGTGCTACGCCTGTAGCGGGGGTTGAGGAGACCCAGTACTTC,CSATPVAGVEETQYF
TRBV6-6,12,-,-,TRBJ2-2,TGTGCCTTAGCTTCCTACACCGGGGAGCTGTTTTTT,CALASYTGELFF
TRBV12-3/TRBV12-4,13,-,TRBD2,TRBJ2-1,TGTGCCAGCAGCCGGGAGGGGGGCCCCGAGCAGTTCTTC,CASSREGGPEQFF
TRBV2,13,-,-,TRBJ2-5,TGTGCCAGCATGGGGGTCCCTCCTCAGGCCCAGTACTTC,CASMGVPPQAQYF
TRBV6-5,12,few,-,TRBJ1-2,TGTGCCGGTTCGAGGGGGGACTATGGCTACACCTTC,CAGSRGDYGYTF
TRBV4-1,13,few,-,TRBJ2-1,TGCGCCAGCAGCTCTCTGGGGATGAATGAGCAGTTCTTC,CASSSLGMNEQFF